A selection of T cell receptor beta chains follows, all from one sample in a study of CD8 T cells in ankylosing spondylitis. TCRdb ran MiXCR on the 5' RACE reads and lists one entry per CDR3 protein. The sample consists of approximately 46,000 distinct CDR3 sequences, approximately 10% of them appearing once. The material sequenced was blood, either unsorted or a sorted T cell fraction (not recorded which). The receptors derive from a male donor with ankylosing spondylitis or in good health (not recorded which). CDR3s leave out the opening cysteine and the closing phenylalanine or tryptophan.

CDR3: ASSFPSGQGGEQY
V: TRBV5-4
length: 13
J: TRBJ2-7

CDR3: ASSLVSSYNSPLH
V: TRBV5-1
length: 13
J: TRBJ1-6

CDR3: ASSLSPGLDTDTQY
V: TRBV7-7
length: 14
J: TRBJ2-3

CDR3: ASSVASQGSAQY
V: TRBV9
length: 12
J: TRBJ2-3

CDR3: ASSPALHGFSGNTIY
V: TRBV12-3/TRBV12-4
length: 15
J: TRBJ1-3

CDR3: ASSRGPTGVRDEQF
V: TRBV27
length: 14
J: TRBJ2-1

CDR3: AWSYDRVSYEQY
V: TRBV30
length: 12
J: TRBJ2-7

CDR3: ASSVRINADTQY
V: TRBV2
length: 12
J: TRBJ2-3

CDR3: ASSLRDRGSWGYT
V: TRBV6-1
length: 13
J: TRBJ1-2

CDR3: ASREGLLYYNEQF
V: TRBV7-2
length: 13
J: TRBJ2-1

CDR3: ASSPRTVPNEKLF
V: TRBV11-2
length: 13
J: TRBJ1-4

CDR3: ASSPPTHRSGRYNEQF
V: TRBV18
length: 16
J: TRBJ2-1

CDR3: ASREGVNSPLH
V: TRBV5-1
length: 11
J: TRBJ1-6

CDR3: ASTQGGWVLSNQPQH
V: TRBV6-1
length: 15
J: TRBJ1-5

CDR3: ASTQGGSNTEAF
V: TRBV3-1
length: 12
J: TRBJ1-1

CDR3: ASSLSAPYNEQF
V: TRBV27
length: 12
J: TRBJ2-1

CDR3: ASSEEGGGGYT
V: TRBV2
length: 11
J: TRBJ1-2

CDR3: ASSGGQLHGYT
V: TRBV12-3/TRBV12-4
length: 11
J: TRBJ1-2

CDR3: ASSLDGRNTGELF
V: TRBV5-1
length: 13
J: TRBJ2-2

CDR3: SVEEVRDGEAF
V: TRBV29-1
length: 11
J: TRBJ1-1

CDR3: ASSRGFTYEQY
V: TRBV7-8
length: 11
J: TRBJ2-7

CDR3: SAFRDRLYNEQF
V: TRBV20-1
length: 12
J: TRBJ2-1

CDR3: AISGGNTIY
V: TRBV10-3
length: 9
J: TRBJ1-3

CDR3: ASSKRQGETQY
V: TRBV27
length: 11
J: TRBJ2-5

CDR3: ASSPGQFANYGYT
V: TRBV7-9
length: 13
J: TRBJ1-2

CDR3: ASTSRTGGENEQF
V: TRBV14
length: 13
J: TRBJ2-1

CDR3: ASSPRAENTGELF
V: TRBV18
length: 13
J: TRBJ2-2

CDR3: ASSSGTGGNQPQH
V: TRBV12-3/TRBV12-4
length: 13
J: TRBJ1-5

CDR3: ASSPSGGRSEKLF
V: TRBV5-1
length: 13
J: TRBJ1-4

CDR3: ASSLGGGNQPQH
V: TRBV3-1
length: 12
J: TRBJ1-5

CDR3: ASSLRQGSEKLF
V: TRBV12-3/TRBV12-4
length: 12
J: TRBJ1-4

CDR3: SARDLDTGRGTDTQY
V: TRBV20-1
length: 15
J: TRBJ2-3

CDR3: ASYTGLPFLF
V: TRBV28
length: 10
J: TRBJ2-1

CDR3: ASSLSGERYEQY
V: TRBV5-4
length: 12
J: TRBJ2-7

CDR3: SVPGTSGGSDNEQF
V: TRBV29-1
length: 14
J: TRBJ2-1

CDR3: ASSSQGLRDGYT
V: TRBV28
length: 12
J: TRBJ1-2

CDR3: SARATTGGRNQPQH
V: TRBV20-1
length: 14
J: TRBJ1-5

CDR3: ATSRDRSQPQH
V: TRBV15
length: 11
J: TRBJ1-5

CDR3: ASSPRLGGTEAF
V: TRBV7-8
length: 12
J: TRBJ1-1

CDR3: ATSRASAGEKETQY
V: TRBV15
length: 14
J: TRBJ2-5

CDR3: SVRQGNQPQH
V: TRBV29-1
length: 10
J: TRBJ1-5

CDR3: ASKGQGVHEQY
V: TRBV25-1
length: 11
J: TRBJ2-7

CDR3: ASSGRVSTLNTEAF
V: TRBV5-1
length: 14
J: TRBJ1-1

CDR3: ASSFRVRPGEEYTEAF
V: TRBV12-3/TRBV12-4
length: 16
J: TRBJ1-1

CDR3: ASSTSNQPQH
V: TRBV7-9
length: 10
J: TRBJ1-5

CDR3: AWSGSGKGYT
V: TRBV30
length: 10
J: TRBJ1-2

CDR3: AWSVGLAGANEQF
V: TRBV30
length: 13
J: TRBJ2-1

CDR3: ASSYSWENNQPQH
V: TRBV6-5
length: 13
J: TRBJ1-5

CDR3: ATSSDLRGSYEQY
V: TRBV15
length: 13
J: TRBJ2-7

CDR3: ASAGTSGGRPDNEQF
V: TRBV28
length: 15
J: TRBJ2-1

CDR3: ASSLDYPPDTQY
V: TRBV11-3
length: 12
J: TRBJ2-3

CDR3: ASSLGSQGVETQY
V: TRBV7-8
length: 13
J: TRBJ2-5